This is a list of T cell receptor beta chains from one sample in a study of blood T cell repertoires in COVID-19. Measured with immunoSEQ multiplex PCR; TCRdb has only the in-frame clones, and not every one. There are 190,000 or so clones in the sample; 87% occur only once, and around 2.4% lies in the top ten. Source material: PBMCs or T cells enriched from blood (not recorded which). The receptor source for this set is a woman under 40 who had recovered from COVID-19. Each CDR3 is given with its conserved first and last residue. The order of the fields is V gene, J gene, CDR3 protein.

v_call: TRBV11-2; j_call: TRBJ2-1; cdr3_aa: CASSFQRENYNEQFF
v_call: TRBV20-1; j_call: TRBJ1-2; cdr3_aa: CSASLRAGGYTF
v_call: TRBV9; j_call: TRBJ1-2; cdr3_aa: CASSAGTGDNGYTF
v_call: TRBV19; j_call: TRBJ2-3; cdr3_aa: CASSITGSTDTQYF
v_call: TRBV4-3; j_call: TRBJ2-1; cdr3_aa: CASSQRDSGTFYNEQFF
v_call: TRBV5-1; j_call: TRBJ2-7; cdr3_aa: CASSFTGTVNEQYF
v_call: TRBV19; j_call: TRBJ1-5; cdr3_aa: CASSIRQFNQPQHF
v_call: TRBV7-2; j_call: TRBJ2-2; cdr3_aa: CASSLNSGRDTGELFF
v_call: TRBV6-2/TRBV6-3; j_call: TRBJ1-5; cdr3_aa: CASSGLQGAVGKQPQHF
v_call: TRBV19; j_call: TRBJ1-2; cdr3_aa: CASSIGGQGDHTF
v_call: TRBV6-5; j_call: TRBJ2-1; cdr3_aa: CASSYRTGDYNEQFF
v_call: TRBV4-2; j_call: TRBJ1-4; cdr3_aa: CASSQDWKSNEKLFF
v_call: TRBV2; j_call: TRBJ2-5; cdr3_aa: CASDRDRQETQYF
v_call: TRBV19; j_call: TRBJ2-5; cdr3_aa: CASSNPLQGRQETQYF